This TCR beta chain originates from a study of PD-1 blockade in mismatch repair-deficient tumors. Study-level information: Patients had 12 mismatch repair-deficient cancer types and were previously treated and progressing. Points from the study as a whole: After pembrolizumab, tumor-resident clones rose rapidly, then generally contracted before radiologic responses.

Turning to this clone: Its specificity is not known.

The protocol was immunoSEQ multiplex PCR, while the TCRdb copy is restricted to in-frame clones and leaves out a portion. The sample lists tens of thousands of clones; about four fifths were seen once. All patients were mismatch repair deficient, assessed by either PCR or immunohistochemistry. A few pembrolizumab responders had their TCRs sequenced. The CDR3 loop spans 16 amino acids. Unmatched junction bases numbered 8, after V lost 6 bases and J lost 1 base. Germline CDR1 and CDR2: SEHNR and FQNEAQ (reference sequence). The genes are TRBV7-9 and TRBJ2-2, with 7 bases that match TRBD2. The sample here was peripheral blood, taken 4 weeks after starting pembrolizumab. The receptor was derived from an adult with mismatch repair-deficient cancer. Here the CDR3 reads CASSLFGRGNTGELFF. The CDR3 DNA reads TGTGCCAGCAGTCTCTTTGGGAGGGGGAACACCGGGGAGCTGTTTTTT.